This TCR beta chain stems from a study of Ad26.COV2.S vaccination and SARS-CoV-2 variants. Across the study: Donor was one of the participants in the Ad26.COV2.S arm of the COV1001 trial. In the study, Ad26.COV2.S was injected intramuscularly once, or twice 56 days apart.

Specified treatment: 15 to 20 received Ad26.COV2.S at low or high dose, single or two shots; several received placebo; per-sample allocation not given. Each sample was drawn 63 days after the first injection (of vaccine or placebo). Vaccine was an Ad26 vector expressing Wuhan-strain SARS-CoV-2 spike. V lost 5 bases to trimming and J lost 7 bases; unmatched junction nucleotides: 8. Germline lookup yields CDR1 MNHEY and CDR2 SVGAGI. This CDR3 contains 15 residues. Study-wide results and caveats: Those who received the vaccine showed greater spike-specific TCR breadth than those given placebo.

Concerning this clone: No antigen is known for it.

The table came from immunoSEQ multiplex PCR; TCRdb's copy has only in-frame clones and leaves some out. The sample records 410,000 or so clones, about 92% being singletons. The receptor was derived from a person between 18 and 65 years old who received the Ad26.COV2.S COVID-19 vaccine or a placebo. V gene TRBV6-5 combines with J gene TRBJ1-4; 9 bases line up with TRBD1. This material consisted of peripheral blood, taken in a trial of Ad26.COV2.S vaccine versus placebo. For the CDR3, the DNA is TGTGCCAGCAGTAATACAGGGGGCGCGGGTGAAAAACTGTTTTTT. Translation gives CASSNTGGAGEKLFF.